This TCR beta chain was obtained from a study of blood T cell repertoires in COVID-19. Study-wide background: Both acute and convalescent COVID-19 samples were obtained from the United States, Italy and Spain. PBMCs, B-cell-depleted T cells, or T cells were the source of the cDNA or gDNA that made up the material.

This CDR3 spans 14 amino acids. Germline CDR1 and CDR2: MNHEY and SVGAGI. V lost 0 bases, J lost 8 bases, and 13 bases lay in between. The data were produced by immunoSEQ multiplex PCR, yet TCRdb's version contains in-frame clones alone and is incomplete. The repertoire consists of 200,000 to 250,000 clones, with roughly nine tenths occurring once and the leading ten covering 5.5% to 8%. The receptor was isolated from a man aged 55 to 69 who had recovered from COVID-19. The specimen sequenced was peripheral blood. The chain couples TRBV6-5 to TRBJ1-2; D is unclear. CDR3 residues: CASSYSLTAGGYTF. DNA of the CDR3: TGTGCCAGCAGTTACTCCCTCACGGCGGGCGGCTACACCTTC.